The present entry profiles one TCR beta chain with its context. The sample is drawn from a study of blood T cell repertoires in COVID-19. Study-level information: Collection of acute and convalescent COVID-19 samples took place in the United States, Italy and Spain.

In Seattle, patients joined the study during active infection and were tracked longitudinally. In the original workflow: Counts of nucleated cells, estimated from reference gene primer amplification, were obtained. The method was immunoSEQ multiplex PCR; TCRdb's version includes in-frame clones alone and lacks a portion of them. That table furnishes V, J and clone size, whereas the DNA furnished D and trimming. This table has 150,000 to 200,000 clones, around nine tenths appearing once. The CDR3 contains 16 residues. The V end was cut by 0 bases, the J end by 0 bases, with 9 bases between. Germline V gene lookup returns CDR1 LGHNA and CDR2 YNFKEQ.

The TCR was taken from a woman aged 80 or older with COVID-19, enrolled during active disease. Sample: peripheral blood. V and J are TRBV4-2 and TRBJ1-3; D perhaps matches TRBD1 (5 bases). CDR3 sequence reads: CASSQDAGFSGNTIYF. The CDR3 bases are TGTGCCAGCAGCCAAGACGCAGGGTTCTCTGGAAACACCATATATTTT.